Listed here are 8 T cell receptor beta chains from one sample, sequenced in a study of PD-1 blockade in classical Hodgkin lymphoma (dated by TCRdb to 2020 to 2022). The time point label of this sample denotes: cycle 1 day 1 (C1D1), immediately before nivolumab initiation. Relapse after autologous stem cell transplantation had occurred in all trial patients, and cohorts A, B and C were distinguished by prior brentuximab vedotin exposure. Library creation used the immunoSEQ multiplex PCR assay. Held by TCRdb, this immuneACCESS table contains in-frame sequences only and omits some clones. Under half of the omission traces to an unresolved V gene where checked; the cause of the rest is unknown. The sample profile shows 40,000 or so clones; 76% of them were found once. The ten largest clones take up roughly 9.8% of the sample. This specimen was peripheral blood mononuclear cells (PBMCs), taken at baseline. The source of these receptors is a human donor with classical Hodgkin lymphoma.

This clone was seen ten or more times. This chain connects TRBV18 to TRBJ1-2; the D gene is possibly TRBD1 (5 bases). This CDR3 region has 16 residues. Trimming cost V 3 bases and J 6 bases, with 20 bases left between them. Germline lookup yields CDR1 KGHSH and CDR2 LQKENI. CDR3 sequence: CASSPNLLQQEDGYTF. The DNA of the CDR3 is TGTGCCAGCTCACCTAACCTCTTACAACAGGAGGATGGCTACACCTTC.

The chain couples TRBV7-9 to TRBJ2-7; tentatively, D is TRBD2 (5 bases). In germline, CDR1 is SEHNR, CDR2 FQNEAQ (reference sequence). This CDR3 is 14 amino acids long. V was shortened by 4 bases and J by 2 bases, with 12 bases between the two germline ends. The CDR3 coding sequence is TGTGCCAGCAGCTCAGTGGGAGTGGCCTACGAGCAGTACTTC. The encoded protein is CASSSVGVAYEQYF.

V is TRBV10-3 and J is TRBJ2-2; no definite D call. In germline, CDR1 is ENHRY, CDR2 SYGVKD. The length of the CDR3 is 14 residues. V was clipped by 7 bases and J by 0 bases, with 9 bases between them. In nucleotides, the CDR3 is TGTGCCATCAAACCAGCGACGAACACCGGGGAGCTGTTTTTT. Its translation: CAIKPATNTGELFF.

In nucleotides, the CDR3 is TGTGCCAGTAGTACCTCGGTAAAGAGCTCTGGAAACACCATATATTTT. Protein sequence: CASSTSVKSSGNTIYF. The genes are TRBV19 and TRBJ1-3; no clear D. From germline, CDR1 is LNHDA and CDR2 SQIVND (reference sequence). The length of the CDR3 is 16 residues. Trimming cost V 4 bases and J 0 bases, with 13 bases left between them.

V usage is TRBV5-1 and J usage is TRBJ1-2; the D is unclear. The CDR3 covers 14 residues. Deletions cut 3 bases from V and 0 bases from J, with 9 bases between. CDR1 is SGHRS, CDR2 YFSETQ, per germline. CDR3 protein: CASSSGVANYGYTF. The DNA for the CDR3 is TGCGCCAGCAGCTCTGGGGTCGCTAACTATGGCTACACCTTC.

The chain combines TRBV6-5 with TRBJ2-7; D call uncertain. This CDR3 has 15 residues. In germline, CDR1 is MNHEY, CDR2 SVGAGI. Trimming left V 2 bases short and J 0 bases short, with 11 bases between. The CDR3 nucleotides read TGTGCCAGCAGTTACGGTCCGCGGAGCTCCTACGAGCAGTACTTC. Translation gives CASSYGPRSSYEQYF.

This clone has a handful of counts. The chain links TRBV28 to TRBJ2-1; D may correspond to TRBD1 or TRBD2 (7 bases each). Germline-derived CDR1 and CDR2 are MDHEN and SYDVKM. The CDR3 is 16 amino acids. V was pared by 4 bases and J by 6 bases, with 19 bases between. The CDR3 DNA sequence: TGTGCCAGCAGTTCCTCTAGGGACTACAGGGGCAATGAGCAGTTCTTC. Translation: CASSSSRDYRGNEQFF.

The CDR3 DNA reads as TGCGCCAGCACCCCCTCCCCGGGACTAACCTACAATGAGCAGTTCTTC. As protein: CASTPSPGLTYNEQFF. The rearrangement links TRBV5-1 to TRBJ2-1; 7 bases fit TRBD2. The V segment lost 6 bases and the J segment 2 bases; nucleotides outside the gene matches: 11. CDR3 size: 16 residues. Per germline, CDR1 SGHRS and CDR2 YFSETQ.